What follows is one T cell receptor (beta chain) and its context. Which antigen it targets is not known. No qualities accompany the bases; no much larger clone lies one base away. The same CDR3 is also encoded by other DNA sequences in this sample. This entry comes from a study of shared clonotypes between healthy human individuals (dated by TCRdb to 2020 to 2021). About the full investigation: The cohort included three men and a couple of women between 18 and 49 years of age. To increase sequencing depth and limit assay-specific biases, TCR repertoire library preparation and sequencing were carried out by different laboratories using diverse techniques. For each donor, CD4 naive and CD4 memory were each given three plates, CD8 naive was given two plates, and CD8 memory was given one plate. Blood TCR repertoires of roughly 5 healthy adults were deeply sequenced to estimate repertoire size and the extent of clonotype sharing between individuals. Leukapheresis yielded between about 0.94 and 8.9 billion PBMCs per donor. Study-wide conclusions, independent of this receptor: Sampling was limited to blood, and TCR repertoires in tissue likely differ from TCR repertoires in blood. Clonotypes shared by all four sorted-subset donors showed higher generation probabilities than non-shared clonotypes. Pairwise subsampling led to the expectation that sequencing depth would affect the degree of clonotype sharing among donors. Sharing across several donors was observed for around 5% of naive CD4, under 4% of naive CD8, over 2% of memory CD4, and about 0.4% of memory CD8 clonotypes. Larger estimated clonotype richness was generally found for naive subsets than for memory subsets. Even with the large sequencing depth, rarefaction of the sorted-subset datasets indicated that sequencing was incomplete. Because the study included a small number of donors, the genetic and exposure-history diversity represented was limited.

TCR CDR3 regions were amplified from genomic DNA by multiplex PCR using the deep immunoSEQ assay. For each cell subset, the extracted genomic DNA was distributed evenly across all wells of several immunoSEQ 96-well plates, and each plate served as one replicate. Each replicate PCR for sorted subsets received 200 ng genomic DNA, equal to tens of thousands of T cell genomes. Purified libraries were quantified with a Qubit 3.0 fluorometer, sized on a Bioanalyzer 2100, and re-quantified with the KAPA Library Quantification kit. Every immunoSEQ 96-well plate was sequenced on a separate single-read 150-cycle Illumina NextSeq 550 flow cell. Per the source publication's procedure: Because the immunoSEQ output held only junctional sequences and lacked quality scores, the filtering could not match the filtering applied to full-length reads. Sequences were annotated with PyIR, a Python wrapper for IgBLAST v1.9, and V/J genes and CDR3 were assigned using IMGT germline references. Reads were removed for weak V/J assignments (E-value above 1e-6), missing CDR3, stop codons, out-of-frame junctions, or ambiguous translated residues. V3J clonotypes were defined by identical inferred V gene, J gene, and CDR3 amino acid sequence. Percentage overlap between repertoires was computed as shared unique clonotypes divided by the size of the smaller repertoire. Richness of each repertoire was evaluated using RTK rarefaction, the Chao1 estimator, and Recon v2.1 estimates of unobserved clonotypes. Generation probabilities for all TCRbeta clonotypes obtained by the gDNA method from several donors were computed using OLGA. The source is immuneACCESS, and TCRdb retained only in-frame sequences with V and J called. Part of the clones is not carried over; for the studies checked, unresolved V genes explain less than half of this, and the remainder is unexplained. V, J and clone size reflect that table, while D and trimming were determined from the DNA. Recorded for this sample are about 520,000 clones; about 96% of them occurred a single time. Of the sample, 0.064% is held by the ten largest clones.

The donors were healthy, HIV-negative adults with no recently reported acute infections or vaccinations. Every donor was a Caucasian adult living in Nashville, Tennessee, USA. Magnetic negative selection was used to enrich CD4+ T cells, after which naive cells were positively selected on CD45RA and the negative fraction became the memory subset. Blood was collected by leukapheresis, and PBMCs were isolated by Ficoll-Histopaque density gradient centrifugation and then cryopreserved in liquid nitrogen vapor phase. Analytical flow cytometry was used to check the purity and quantity of every magnetically sorted T cell population. Genomic DNA was isolated from every sorted fraction and measured by UV absorbance on a Nanodrop 2000c. Deletion took 3 bases off V and 1 base off J, with a span of 8 bases between the germline ends. From its cysteine to its phenylalanine, the CDR3 spans 13 amino acids. Just CDR3 DNA is preserved here, 39 bases in frame from base 1. The germline V gene encodes CDR1 SGHRS and CDR2 YFSETQ.

The source is a woman younger than 45 in good health. The sequenced sample was naive CD4+ T cells sorted from blood. This specimen's cell subset or site label, interpreted: CD45RA+ positively selected. The chain is encoded by TRBV5-1 joined to TRBJ2-7; there is no confident call for the D gene. CDR3 protein: CASSSGPSYEQYF. The nucleotide sequence is TGCGCCAGCAGCTCAGGACCATCCTACGAGCAGTACTTC.